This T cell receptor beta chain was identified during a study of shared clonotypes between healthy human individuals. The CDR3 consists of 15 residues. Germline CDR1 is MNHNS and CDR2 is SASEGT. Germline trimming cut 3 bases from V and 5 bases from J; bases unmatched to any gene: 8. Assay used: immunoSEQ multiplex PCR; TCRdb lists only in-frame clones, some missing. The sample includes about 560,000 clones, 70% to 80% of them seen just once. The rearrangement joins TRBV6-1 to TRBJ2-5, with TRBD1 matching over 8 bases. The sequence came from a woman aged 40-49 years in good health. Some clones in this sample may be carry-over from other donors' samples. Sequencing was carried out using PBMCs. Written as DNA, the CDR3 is TGTGCCAGCAGTGAGAAGGACAGGGAGTGGGAGACCCAGTACTTC. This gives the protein CASSEKDREWETQYF.